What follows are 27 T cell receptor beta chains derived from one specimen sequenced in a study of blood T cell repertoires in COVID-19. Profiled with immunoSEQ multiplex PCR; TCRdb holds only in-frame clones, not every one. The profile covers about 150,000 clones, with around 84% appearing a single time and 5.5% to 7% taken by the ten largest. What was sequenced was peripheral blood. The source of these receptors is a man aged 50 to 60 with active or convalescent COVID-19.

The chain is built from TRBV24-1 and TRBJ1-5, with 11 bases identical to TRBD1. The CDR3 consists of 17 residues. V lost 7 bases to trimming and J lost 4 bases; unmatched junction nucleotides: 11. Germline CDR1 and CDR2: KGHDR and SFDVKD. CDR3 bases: TGTGCCACCAGCGGAAGAGGACAGGGGGCCCTTAATCAGCCCCAGCATTTT. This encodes CATSGRGQGALNQPQHF.

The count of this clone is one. The CDR3 sequence: CASSQELTGGYGYTF. For the CDR3, the DNA is TGTGCCAGCAGCCAAGAACTTACGGGGGGCTATGGCTACACCTTC. J is TRBJ1-2 and V is TRBV3-1 (or the pseudogene TRBV3-2); a possible D gene is TRBD1 (5 bases). The length of the CDR3 is 15 residues. The germline CDR1 and CDR2 sequences are LGHDT and YNNKEL (reference sequence). Trimming stripped 0 bases from V and 4 bases from J, with 12 bases between.

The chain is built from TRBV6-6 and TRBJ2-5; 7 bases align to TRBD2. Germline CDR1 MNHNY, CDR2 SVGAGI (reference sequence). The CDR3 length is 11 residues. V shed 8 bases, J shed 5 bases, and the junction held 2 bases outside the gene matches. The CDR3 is CASRRGETQYF. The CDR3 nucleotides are TGTGCCAGCCGGCGGGGGGAGACCCAGTACTTC.

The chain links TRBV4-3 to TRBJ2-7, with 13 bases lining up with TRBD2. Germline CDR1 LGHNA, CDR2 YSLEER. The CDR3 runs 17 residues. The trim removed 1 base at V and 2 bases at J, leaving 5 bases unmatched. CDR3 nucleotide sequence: TGCGCCAGCAGCCAAGGTGTAGGGACTAGCGGGACCTACGAGCAGTACTTC. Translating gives CASSQGVGTSGTYEQYF.

The DNA for the CDR3 is TGTGCCAGCAGTTTAGGCGGCAACACTGAAGCTTTCTTT. It yields the protein CASSLGGNTEAFF. V is TRBV12-3 or TRBV12-4 and J is TRBJ1-1, with D uncertain. This CDR3 is 13 amino acids long. V was trimmed by 1 base and J by 2 bases, leaving 5 bases between them.

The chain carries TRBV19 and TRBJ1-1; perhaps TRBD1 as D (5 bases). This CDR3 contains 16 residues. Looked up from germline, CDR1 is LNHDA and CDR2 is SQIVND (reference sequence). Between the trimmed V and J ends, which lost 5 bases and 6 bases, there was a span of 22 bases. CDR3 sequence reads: CASSSRLGGKSAEAFF. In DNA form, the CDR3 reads TGTGCCAGTAGTTCGCGGTTGGGGGGGAAGAGCGCTGAAGCTTTCTTT.

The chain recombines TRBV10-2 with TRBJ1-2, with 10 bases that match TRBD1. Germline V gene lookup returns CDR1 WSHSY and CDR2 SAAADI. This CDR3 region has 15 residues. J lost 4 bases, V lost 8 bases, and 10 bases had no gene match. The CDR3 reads CASGDRGQLFYGYTF. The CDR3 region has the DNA TGCGCCAGCGGAGACAGGGGGCAGTTGTTCTATGGCTACACCTTC.

The CDR3 loop is CASSLGDRAGNTIYF. The CDR3 DNA sequence: TGTGCCAGCAGCTTAGGGGACAGGGCTGGAAACACCATATATTTT. The chain has TRBV11-2 and TRBJ1-3; 9 positions agree with TRBD1. This CDR3 has 15 residues. Germline assignment: CDR1 SGHAT and CDR2 FQNNGV. V shed 1 base, J shed 2 bases, and the junction held 0 bases outside the gene matches.

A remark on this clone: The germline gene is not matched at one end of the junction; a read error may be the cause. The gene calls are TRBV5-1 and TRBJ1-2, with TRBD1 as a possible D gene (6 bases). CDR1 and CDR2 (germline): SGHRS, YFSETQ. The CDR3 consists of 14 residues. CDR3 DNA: TGCGCCAGCACCTTGGGGTACAGGGACTATGGCTACACCTTC. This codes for CASTLGYRDYGYTF.

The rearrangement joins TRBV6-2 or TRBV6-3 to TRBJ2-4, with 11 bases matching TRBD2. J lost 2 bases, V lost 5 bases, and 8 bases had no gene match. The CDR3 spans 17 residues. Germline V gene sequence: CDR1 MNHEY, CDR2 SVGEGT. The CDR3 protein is CASSLRGTSGSKNIQYF. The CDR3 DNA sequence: TGTGCCAGCAGTCTCCGGGGGACTAGCGGATCCAAAAACATTCAGTACTTC.

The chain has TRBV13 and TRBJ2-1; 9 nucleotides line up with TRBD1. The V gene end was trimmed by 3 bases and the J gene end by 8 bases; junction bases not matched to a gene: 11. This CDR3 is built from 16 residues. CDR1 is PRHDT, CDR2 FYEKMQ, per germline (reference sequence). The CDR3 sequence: CASSFSYRGRFHEQFF. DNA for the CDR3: TGTGCCAGCAGCTTTTCTTACAGGGGGCGTTTTCATGAGCAGTTCTTC. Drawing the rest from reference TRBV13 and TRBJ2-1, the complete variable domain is AAGVIQSPRHLIKEKRETATLKCYPIPRHDTVYWYQQGPGQDPQFLISFYEKMQSDKGSIPDRFSAQQFSDYHSELNMSSLELGDSALYFCASSFSYRGRFHEQFFGPGTRLTVL.

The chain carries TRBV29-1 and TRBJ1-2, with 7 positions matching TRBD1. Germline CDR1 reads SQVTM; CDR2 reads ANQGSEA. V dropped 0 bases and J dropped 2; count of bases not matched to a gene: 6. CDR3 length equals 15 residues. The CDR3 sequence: CSVEEGDRTNYGYTF. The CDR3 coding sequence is TGCAGCGTTGAAGAGGGGGACAGAACAAACTATGGCTACACCTTC. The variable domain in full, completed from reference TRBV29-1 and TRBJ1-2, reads SAVISQKPSRDICQRGTSLTIQCQVDSQVTMMFWYRQQPGQSLTLIATANQGSEATYESGFVIDKFPISRPNLTFSTLTVSNMSPEDSSIYLCSVEEGDRTNYGYTFGSGTRLTVV.

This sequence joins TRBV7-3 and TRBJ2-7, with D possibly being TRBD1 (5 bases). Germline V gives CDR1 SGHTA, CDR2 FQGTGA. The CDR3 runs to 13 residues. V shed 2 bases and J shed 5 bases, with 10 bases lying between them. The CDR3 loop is CASSLQGFDEQYF. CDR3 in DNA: TGTGCCAGCAGCTTACAGGGTTTCGACGAGCAGTACTTC.

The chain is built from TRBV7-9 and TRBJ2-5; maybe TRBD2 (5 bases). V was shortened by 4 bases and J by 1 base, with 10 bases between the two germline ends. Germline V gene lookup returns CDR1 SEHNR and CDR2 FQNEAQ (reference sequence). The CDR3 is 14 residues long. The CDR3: CASSSAEAQETQYF. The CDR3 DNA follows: TGTGCCAGCAGCTCCGCGGAGGCCCAAGAGACCCAGTACTTC.

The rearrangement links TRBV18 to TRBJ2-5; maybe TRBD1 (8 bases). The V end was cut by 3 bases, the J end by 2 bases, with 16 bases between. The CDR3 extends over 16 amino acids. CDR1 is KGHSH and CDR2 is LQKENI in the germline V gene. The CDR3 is CASSPKQGGNQETQYF. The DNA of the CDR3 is TGTGCCAGCTCACCCAAACAGGGGGGGAATCAAGAGACCCAGTACTTC. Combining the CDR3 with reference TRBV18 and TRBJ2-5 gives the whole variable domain NAGVMQNPRHLVRRRGQEARLRCSPMKGHSHVYWYRQLPEEGLKFMVYLQKENIIDESGMPKERFSAEFPKEGPSILRIQQVVRGDSAAYFCASSPKQGGNQETQYFGPGTRLLVL.

The CDR3 nucleotides are TGTGCCTGGAGTTCGGACAGGGCTAATTCACCCCTCCACTTT. It codes for CAWSSDRANSPLHF. The chain combines TRBV30 with TRBJ1-6, with TRBD1 identical over 8 bases. The CDR3 covers 14 residues. CDR1 is GTSNPN and CDR2 is SVGIG in the germline V gene (reference sequence). Trimming at V came to 2 bases and at J to 6 bases, leaving 3 bases not matched to a gene.

CDR3 sequence reads: CASSSTGTGADTQYF. Written as DNA, the CDR3 is TGTGCCAGCAGCTCCACCGGGACAGGGGCCGATACGCAGTATTTT. The rearrangement uses TRBV7-3 and TRBJ2-3; 10 bases align to TRBD1. The V gene's germline CDR1 is SGHTA and CDR2 FQGTGA. V lost 4 bases and J lost 6; bases outside the gene matches: 7. CDR3 length: 15 amino acids.

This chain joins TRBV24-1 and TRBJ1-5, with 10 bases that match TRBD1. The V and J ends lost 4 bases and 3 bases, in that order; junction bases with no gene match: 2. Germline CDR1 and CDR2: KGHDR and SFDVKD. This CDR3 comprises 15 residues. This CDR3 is CATSDGTGANQPQHF. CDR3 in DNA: TGTGCCACCAGTGACGGGACAGGGGCCAATCAGCCCCAGCATTTT.

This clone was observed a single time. The CDR3 loop is CASSQMGHQGYTF. Here the CDR3 DNA reads TGTGCCAGCAGCCAAATGGGACATCAGGGCTACACCTTC. The chain has TRBV5-5 and TRBJ1-2; D might be TRBD1 (6 bases). Germline lookup yields CDR1 SGHKS and CDR2 YYEKEE (reference sequence). Trimming took 4 bases from V and 8 from J, leaving 15 bases between them. The CDR3 runs 13 residues.

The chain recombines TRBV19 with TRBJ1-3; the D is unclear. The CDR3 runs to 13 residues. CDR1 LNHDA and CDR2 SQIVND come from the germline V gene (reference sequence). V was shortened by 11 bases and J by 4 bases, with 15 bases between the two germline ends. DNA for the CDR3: TGTGCCTTCTGGAGGGCTAAAGGAAACACCATATATTTT. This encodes CAFWRAKGNTIYF.

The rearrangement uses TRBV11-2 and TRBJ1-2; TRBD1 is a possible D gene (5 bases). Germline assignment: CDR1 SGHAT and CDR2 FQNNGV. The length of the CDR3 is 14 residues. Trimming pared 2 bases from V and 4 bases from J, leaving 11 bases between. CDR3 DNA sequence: TGTGCCAGCAGCTTAAGTCCAGGGTTCTATGGCTACACCTTC. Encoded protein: CASSLSPGFYGYTF.

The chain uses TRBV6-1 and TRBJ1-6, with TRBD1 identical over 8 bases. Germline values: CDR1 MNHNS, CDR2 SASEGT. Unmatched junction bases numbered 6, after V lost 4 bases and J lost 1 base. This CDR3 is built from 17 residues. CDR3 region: CASSAGQGGSYNSPLHF. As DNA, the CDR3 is TGTGCCAGCAGTGCCGGACAGGGTGGGTCCTATAATTCACCCCTCCACTTT.

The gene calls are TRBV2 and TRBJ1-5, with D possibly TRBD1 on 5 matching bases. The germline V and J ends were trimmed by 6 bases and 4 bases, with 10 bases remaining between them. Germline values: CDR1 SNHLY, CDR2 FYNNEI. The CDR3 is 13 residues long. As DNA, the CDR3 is TGTGCCAGCAGCATTCGACAGAATCAGCCCCAGCATTTT. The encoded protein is CASSIRQNQPQHF. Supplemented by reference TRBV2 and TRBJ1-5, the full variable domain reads EPEVTQTPSHQVTQMGQEVILRCVPISNHLYFYWYRQILGQKVEFLVSFYNNEISEKSEIFDDQFSVERPDGSNFTLKIRSTKLEDSAMYFCASSIRQNQPQHFGDGTRLSIL.

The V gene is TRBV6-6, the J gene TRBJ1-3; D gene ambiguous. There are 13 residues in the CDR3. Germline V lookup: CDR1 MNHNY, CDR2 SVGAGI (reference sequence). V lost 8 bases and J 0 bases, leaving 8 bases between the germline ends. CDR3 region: CASSGSSGNTIYF. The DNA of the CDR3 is TGTGCCAGCTCCGGGAGCTCTGGAAACACCATATATTTT.

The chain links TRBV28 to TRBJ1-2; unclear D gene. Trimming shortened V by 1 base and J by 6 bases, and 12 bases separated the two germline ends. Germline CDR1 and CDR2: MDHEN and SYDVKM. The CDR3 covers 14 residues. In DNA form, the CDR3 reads TGTGCCAGCAGTTTATCGACGGGGTACGATGGCTACACCTTC. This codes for CASSLSTGYDGYTF.

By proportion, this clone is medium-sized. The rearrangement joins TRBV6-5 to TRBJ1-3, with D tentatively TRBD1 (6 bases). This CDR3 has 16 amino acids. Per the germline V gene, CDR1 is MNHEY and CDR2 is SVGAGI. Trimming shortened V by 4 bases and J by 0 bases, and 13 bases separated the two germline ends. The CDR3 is CASSSPTGYSGNTIYF. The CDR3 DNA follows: TGTGCCAGCAGTTCCCCGACAGGCTACTCTGGAAACACCATATATTTT.

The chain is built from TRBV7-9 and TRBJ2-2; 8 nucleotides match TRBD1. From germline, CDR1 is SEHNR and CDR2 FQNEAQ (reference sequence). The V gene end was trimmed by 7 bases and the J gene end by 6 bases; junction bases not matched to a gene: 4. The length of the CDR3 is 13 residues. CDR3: CASTRTGSGELFF. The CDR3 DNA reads TGTGCCAGCACCCGGACAGGGTCCGGGGAGCTGTTTTTT.